The 16 T cell receptor beta chains below come from one sample, sequenced in a study of lymphopenia after photon versus proton radiotherapy. Method: immunoSEQ multiplex PCR; TCRdb's copy keeps in-frame clones and lacks some. The profile shows 35,000 to 45,000 clones, about four fifths of them singletons. This specimen consisted of peripheral blood, obtained from a patient treated with proton-based radiotherapy. All receptors derive from a woman aged 70-85 years with pancreatic cancer.

V is TRBV7-8 and J is TRBJ2-7; tentative D call: TRBD1 (5 bases). Germline V gene lookup returns CDR1 SGHVS and CDR2 FQNEAQ. The CDR3 is 13 residues long. V lost 4 bases and J lost 2, with 9 bases in between. CDR3 loop: CASSSKTAYEQYF. The CDR3 DNA reads TGTGCCAGCAGCTCGAAGACAGCCTACGAGCAGTACTTC.

The genes are TRBV5-1 and TRBJ2-2, with 7 bases that match TRBD2. Germline CDR1 and CDR2: SGHRS and YFSETQ. V gave up 4 bases and J gave up 1 base; unmatched junction bases: 4. The CDR3 runs to 15 residues. Here the CDR3 reads CASSGSGGNTGELFF. CDR3 nucleotides: TGCGCCAGCAGCGGCTCGGGAGGGAACACCGGGGAGCTGTTTTTT.

The chain combines TRBV5-4 with TRBJ1-4; 10 positions match TRBD1. This CDR3 spans 14 amino acids. Per germline, CDR1 SGHNT and CDR2 YYREEE (reference sequence). V dropped 6 bases and J dropped 8; count of bases not matched to a gene: 7. The CDR3 nucleotides are TGTGCCAGCACTGTGGGACAGGGGACAGAAAAACTGTTTTTT. Protein sequence: CASTVGQGTEKLFF.

J is TRBJ1-2 and V is TRBV7-9, with 8 bases that match TRBD1. Germline loops: CDR1 SEHNR, CDR2 FQNEAQ (reference sequence). Losses at the gene ends were 1 base for V and 7 bases for J; bases not matched to a gene: 5. This CDR3 has 14 residues. CDR3 loop: CASSLGQGKSGYTF. The CDR3, as DNA: TGTGCCAGCAGCTTAGGACAGGGGAAGTCTGGCTACACCTTC.

The chain couples TRBV11-2 to TRBJ2-3, with D perhaps TRBD1 (5 bases). The CDR3 has 13 amino acids. Germline loops: CDR1 SGHAT, CDR2 FQNNGV. Deletions cut 2 bases from V and 5 bases from J, with 8 bases between. This CDR3 reads CASSLQGIDTQYF. CDR3 nucleotide sequence: TGTGCCAGCAGCTTACAGGGAATAGATACGCAGTATTTT.

This chain joins TRBV30 and TRBJ2-7; 8 nucleotides line up with TRBD2. V shed 0 bases and J 4 bases; nucleotides not matched to a gene: 5. The CDR3 is made up of 14 amino acids. Germline V gene data show CDR1 as GTSNPN and CDR2 as SVGIG (reference sequence). The CDR3 nucleotides are TGTGCCTGGAGTGTATTCCGGGAGGGGTACGAGCAGTACTTC. This gives the protein CAWSVFREGYEQYF. The entire variable domain, with the rest obtained from reference TRBV30 and TRBJ2-7, is as follows: SQTIHQWPATLVQPVGSPLSLECTVEGTSNPNLYWYRQAAGRGLQLLFYSVGIGQISSEVPQNLSASRPQDRQFILSSKKLLLSDSGFYLCAWSVFREGYEQYFGPGTRLTVT.

The chain recombines TRBV5-4 with TRBJ2-7, with TRBD1 as a possible D gene (6 bases). CDR1 is SGHNT, CDR2 YYREEE, per germline (reference sequence). CDR3 length equals 14 residues. V was trimmed by 0 bases and J by 7 bases, leaving 14 bases between them. CDR3: CASSLATGSREQYF. Written as DNA, the CDR3 is TGTGCCAGCAGCTTGGCCACAGGGAGTAGGGAGCAGTACTTC. Variable domain in full (rest from reference TRBV5-4 and TRBJ2-7): ETGVTQSPTHLIKTRGQQVTLRCSSQSGHNTVSWYQQALGQGPQFIFQYYREEENGRGNFPPRFSGLQFPNYSSELNVNALELDDSALYLCASSLATGSREQYFGPGTRLTVT.

There are a few counts of this clone. The chain employs TRBV7-9 and TRBJ2-3; 8 bases map to TRBD2. Per the germline V gene, CDR1 is SEHNR and CDR2 is FQNEAQ (reference sequence). J lost 7 bases, V lost 5 bases, and 17 bases had no gene match. This CDR3 is 17 amino acids long. This CDR3 is CASSAFPGGVGLNTQYF. The DNA for the CDR3 is TGTGCCAGCAGCGCTTTCCCCGGGGGGGTTGGTCTAAATACGCAGTATTTT.

The chain joins TRBV18 to TRBJ2-1; a weak D match, TRBD2 (6 bases). The CDR3 is 15 amino acids. V shed 6 bases and J shed 0 bases, with 12 bases lying between them. Per the germline V gene, CDR1 is KGHSH and CDR2 is LQKENI. The CDR3 spells CASSRLAVSYNEQFF. The CDR3 DNA follows: TGTGCCAGCTCTCGATTAGCGGTCTCCTACAATGAGCAGTTCTTC.

The table lists this clone with a count of one. The chain carries TRBV28 and TRBJ1-2; D call uncertain. Deletions cut 4 bases from V and 2 bases from J, with 14 bases between. The CDR3 spans 15 residues. The V gene's germline CDR1 is MDHEN and CDR2 SYDVKM. For the CDR3, the DNA is TGTGCCAGCAGTTCCCCTCGAGGGATAAACTATGGCTACACCTTC. Its translation is CASSSPRGINYGYTF.

The chain employs TRBV19 and TRBJ1-2; D is ambiguous. The CDR3 length is 16 residues. V was clipped by 5 bases and J by 6 bases, with 22 bases between them. Germline CDR1 LNHDA, CDR2 SQIVND (reference sequence). The CDR3 DNA reads as TGTGCCAGTAGTCCGAGAGCTTCCCCCCGTCTGAATGGCTACACCTTC. It specifies CASSPRASPRLNGYTF.

There are a few counts of this clone. The rearrangement joins TRBV30 to TRBJ1-5, with 10 nucleotides matching TRBD1. This CDR3 spans 16 amino acids. V shed 1 base and J 5 bases; nucleotides not matched to a gene: 8. Germline CDR1 is GTSNPN and CDR2 is SVGIG (reference sequence). In DNA form, the CDR3 reads TGTGCCTGGAGTGCCGGGGACAGGGGAATCTATCAGCCCCAGCATTTT. It translates to CAWSAGDRGIYQPQHF.

This chain links TRBV7-9 with TRBJ2-1; the match to TRBD2 covers 7 bases. This CDR3 spans 19 amino acids. After removal of 3 bases from V and 0 bases from J, the junction contained 14 bases not matched to a gene. Germline V CDR1 and CDR2: SEHNR, FQNEAQ (reference sequence). The CDR3 sequence is CASSFLMWSSGNSYNEQFF. CDR3 DNA sequence: TGTGCCAGCAGCTTCCTAATGTGGTCTAGCGGAAACTCCTACAATGAGCAGTTCTTC.

The chain is built from TRBV7-9 and TRBJ1-4, with TRBD1 as a possible D gene (5 bases). This CDR3 region has 14 residues. The germline CDR1 and CDR2 sequences are SEHNR and FQNEAQ (reference sequence). Trimming removed 5 bases from V and 7 bases from J, with 14 bases in between. Here the CDR3 DNA reads TGTGCCAGCAGCCTGGAGGGGTTTTTTGAAAAACTGTTTTTT. Amino acids: CASSLEGFFEKLFF.

V usage is TRBV28 and J usage is TRBJ1-3, with TRBD1 matching over 10 bases. The J segment lost 1 base and the V segment lost 3 bases, leaving 6 bases of the junction unmatched. This CDR3 region has 17 residues. The germline V gene encodes CDR1 MDHEN and CDR2 SYDVKM. The CDR3 DNA is TGTGCCAGCAGTTTTAGACGACAGGGGGCGTCTGGAAACACCATATATTTT. Protein: CASSFRRQGASGNTIYF.

The gene calls are TRBV10-3 and TRBJ2-5; no definite D call. The DNA end lines up better with TRBJ2-7; the J call may be wrong. The CDR3 contains 12 residues. The germline V gene has CDR1 ENHRY and CDR2 SYGVKD. CDR3 in DNA: TGTGCCATCAGCCAGGTGCGCTACGAGCAGTACTTC. This translates into CAISQVRYEQYF.